This T cell receptor beta chain was recorded in a study of T cells in Graves' hyperthyroidism and ophthalmopathy. Study observations and caveats: Median prediction lead before ophthalmopathy onset was about 6.7 months with the model. Most thyroid-expanded clonotypes above 0.001 were also found in blood.

Disease duration was under 3 months in the ophthalmopathy patients, who also had a Clinical Activity Score of at least 3 and a NOSPECS grade of at least 4. There are many counts of this clonotype. What it binds is unknown. The TCR beta CDR3 regions underwent amplification using RNA transcripts as the source. First-round RT-PCR with HTBI primers amplified the TCR CDR3 region. TCRdb re-derived calls from the multiplex PCR reads in MiXCR, one entry per CDR3 protein. The sample shows some 570,000 distinct CDR3 sequences, over 15% of them seen only once. Trimming cost V 6 bases and J 3 bases, with 11 bases left between them. Germline-derived CDR1 and CDR2 are SNHLY and FYNNEI. The CDR3 covers 13 residues.

This TCR derives from a woman under 30 with Graves' ophthalmopathy. The chain uses TRBV2 and TRBJ1-1, with a tentative D call TRBD1 (5 bases). The sequenced sample consisted of blood. The CDR3 is CASRWGDYTEAFF. CDR3 coding DNA: TGTGCCAGCAGATGGGGGGACTACACTGAAGCTTTCTTT.